The entry that follows covers one T cell receptor (beta chain) sequence. Its cognate antigen is unknown. The record originates from a study of cytomegalovirus exposure and HLA in healthy donors. Turning to the study itself: The 120 validation repertoires, a later analysis reported, used the same platform as the 550 to 700 repertoires from the first cohort.

This CDR3 contains 15 residues. CDR1 and CDR2 from the germline V gene are MDHEN and SYDVKM. Deletions cut 2 bases from V and 0 bases from J, with 8 bases between. Generated by immunoSEQ multiplex PCR, the TCRdb table keeps only in-frame clones and is missing some. The sample yields more than 45,000 clones, roughly 89% seen once. The study's findings and limits: The study put some 150 TCR beta chains on its list as cytomegalovirus-associated. Most TCR sequences were seen very rarely across donors, but some public TCRs occurred in many.

Separate from the approximately 700-subject first cohort was the approximately 120-subject validation cohort, to which the donors belonged. This receptor was taken from a woman between 18 and 29 years old in good health and CMV-seronegative. Sequencing was done on a sample of PBMCs. The V and J genes are TRBV28 and TRBJ1-5; D is perhaps TRBD1 (6 bases). The CDR3 nucleotides are TGTGCCAGCAGTTTACAGGGGAATAGCAATCAGCCCCAGCATTTT. Translation gives CASSLQGNSNQPQHF. Drawing the rest from reference TRBV28 and TRBJ1-5, the complete variable domain is DVKVTQSSRYLVKRTGEKVFLECVQDMDHENMFWYRQDPGLGLRLIYFSYDVKMKEKGDIPEGYSVSREKKERFSLILESASTNQTSMYLCASSLQGNSNQPQHFGDGTRLSIL.